These 15 T cell receptor beta chains originate from one sample sequenced in a study of blood T cell repertoires in COVID-19. Produced via immunoSEQ multiplex PCR; TCRdb's table is partial and in-frame only. This table holds fewer than 90,000 clones, roughly 88% found once. Sequences were obtained from peripheral blood. The receptors shown here come from a woman older than 75 with active or convalescent COVID-19.

In nucleotides, the CDR3 is TGCGCCAGCAGCTGGGACAGGGACTACAATGAGCAGTTCTTC. Its protein is CASSWDRDYNEQFF. The V and J genes are TRBV5-1 and TRBJ2-1; 9 bases line up with TRBD1. Per the germline V gene, CDR1 is SGHRS and CDR2 is YFSETQ. V shed 3 bases, J shed 3 bases, and the junction held 1 base outside the gene matches. The CDR3 runs to 14 residues.

The gene calls are TRBV11-2 and TRBJ2-3; 7 bases are shared with TRBD2. Germline values: CDR1 SGHAT, CDR2 FQNNGV. The CDR3 loop spans 15 amino acids. With V trimmed by 5 bases and J by 2 bases, 7 bases remained unmatched. This CDR3 is CASSRASGYTDTQYF. The CDR3 nucleotides read TGTGCCAGCAGCCGAGCTAGCGGCTACACAGATACGCAGTATTTT.

The chain has TRBV5-4 and TRBJ2-3; D perhaps matches TRBD2 (7 bases). V dropped 0 bases and J dropped 5 bases, with 16 bases sitting between them. The CDR3 covers 16 residues. Germline V gene lookup returns CDR1 SGHNT and CDR2 YYREEE (reference sequence). The CDR3 protein is CASSLDGGGRQDTQYF. In DNA form, the CDR3 reads TGTGCCAGCAGCTTGGATGGGGGCGGGAGACAAGATACGCAGTATTTT.

The chain joins TRBV14 to TRBJ1-1; D is unclear. CDR1 SGHDN and CDR2 FVKESK come from the germline V gene. The V and J ends lost 5 bases and 0 bases respectively, with 13 bases between them. This CDR3 contains 15 residues. CDR3 protein: CASSFLPDMNTEAFF. CDR3 DNA sequence: TGTGCCAGCAGCTTTCTCCCAGATATGAACACTGAAGCTTTCTTT.

V is TRBV7-9 and J is TRBJ1-2, with no clear D. Germline assignment: CDR1 SEHNR and CDR2 FQNEAQ (reference sequence). This CDR3 has 14 amino acids. The V end was cut by 5 bases, the J end by 4 bases, with 14 bases between. CDR3 residues: CASSLPGGGYGYTF. In nucleotides, the CDR3 is TGTGCCAGCAGCCTCCCGGGAGGAGGCTATGGCTACACCTTC. The entire variable domain, with the rest obtained from reference TRBV7-9 and TRBJ1-2, is as follows: DTGVSQNPRHKITKRGQNVTFRCDPISEHNRLYWYRQTLGQGPEFLTYFQNEAQLEKSRLLSDRFSAERPKGSFSTLEIQRTEQGDSAMYLCASSLPGGGYGYTFGSGTRLTVV.

The rearrangement uses TRBV3-1 (or the pseudogene TRBV3-2) and TRBJ1-6, with 12 bases lining up with TRBD1. The trim removed 5 bases at V and 9 bases at J, leaving 11 bases unmatched. The CDR3 consists of 17 residues. Looked up from germline, CDR1 is LGHDT and CDR2 is YNNKEL (reference sequence). This CDR3 is CASSYYRDRGLGSPLHF. The CDR3 DNA follows: TGTGCCAGCAGCTACTACCGGGACAGGGGGCTGGGTTCACCCCTCCACTTT.

This rearrangement joins TRBV6-5 to TRBJ1-1; TRBD1 matches at 7 bases. V gave up 2 bases and J gave up 1 base; unmatched junction bases: 4. The CDR3 extends over 15 amino acids. Germline CDR1 is MNHEY and CDR2 is SVGAGI. The CDR3 coding sequence is TGTGCCAGCAGTTACCCGGGACAGCAGAACACTGAAGCTTTCTTT. Translation: CASSYPGQQNTEAFF.

The chain is built from TRBV19 and TRBJ2-7; TRBD1 might be the D (6 bases). V lost 3 bases to trimming and J lost 4 bases, with 10 bases between them. The CDR3 has 13 residues. Per the germline V gene, CDR1 is LNHDA and CDR2 is SQIVND (reference sequence). The CDR3 DNA is TGTGCCAGTAGTATGGGGGCGCCGTACGAGCAGTACTTC. Its translation is CASSMGAPYEQYF.

The gene calls are TRBV6-5 and TRBJ1-1, with TRBD1 identical over 8 bases. Trimming took 5 bases from V and 3 from J; bases not matched to a gene: 8. CDR1 and CDR2 from the germline V gene are MNHEY and SVGAGI. The CDR3 sequence is 15 residues long. The CDR3 DNA reads TGTGCCAGCAGTCCACGGACAGGGTCAGACACTGAAGCTTTCTTT. It specifies CASSPRTGSDTEAFF.

This rearrangement joins TRBV2 to TRBJ1-6; no clear D gene. Trimming removed 4 bases from V and 2 bases from J, with 6 bases in between. The CDR3 spans 14 residues. Germline-derived CDR1 and CDR2 are SNHLY and FYNNEI. CDR3 DNA: TGTGCCAGCAGTGGGCGGACCTATAATTCACCCCTCCACTTT. Protein product: CASSGRTYNSPLHF.

A single count supports this clone. In DNA, the CDR3 is TGTGCCAGCAGCCCTGGCGGACTCCCCACAGATACGCAGTATTTT. This sequence encodes CASSPGGLPTDTQYF. The V gene is TRBV7-2, the J gene TRBJ2-3, with D maybe TRBD2 (5 bases). The CDR3 is made up of 15 amino acids. The ends were cut back, 5 bases at V and 2 bases at J, with 14 bases in the middle. Germline CDR1 is SGHTA and CDR2 is FQGNSA.

This chain joins TRBV29-1 and TRBJ2-1, with no clear D. Germline values: CDR1 SQVTM, CDR2 ANQGSEA. Trimming stripped 0 bases from V and 8 bases from J, with 11 bases between. This CDR3 has 13 amino acids. The CDR3 DNA sequence: TGCAGCGTTGAAGATCAGGTAGGCGATGAGCAGTTCTTC. Amino acid sequence: CSVEDQVGDEQFF.

This clone was seen a handful of times. The chain is built from TRBV27 and TRBJ1-6, with D possibly TRBD1 on 6 matching bases. The length of the CDR3 is 18 residues. With 0 bases removed from V and 9 bases from J, the gap between germline ends came to 21 bases. Germline values: CDR1 MNHEY, CDR2 SMNVEV (reference sequence). The CDR3 loop is CASSLSSWGLTGFSPLHF. For the CDR3, the DNA is TGTGCCAGCAGTTTATCATCATGGGGGTTGACAGGTTTTTCACCCCTCCACTTT.

The chain employs TRBV7-9 and TRBJ1-1; possibly TRBD1 for D (5 bases). V lost 1 base to trimming and J lost 4 bases, with 10 bases between them. Germline V lookup: CDR1 SEHNR, CDR2 FQNEAQ (reference sequence). CDR3 length: 14 amino acids. The CDR3 spells CASSLENRSTEAFF. CDR3 nucleotides: TGTGCCAGCAGCTTAGAAAACAGGAGCACTGAAGCTTTCTTT.

This clone was seen only once. V gene TRBV7-8 combines with J gene TRBJ2-3, with TRBD2 matching over 7 bases. The CDR3 has 14 amino acids. After removal of 4 bases from V and 5 bases from J, the junction contained 6 bases not matched to a gene. The germline gives CDR1 SGHVS, CDR2 FQNEAQ. The CDR3 DNA follows: TGTGCCAGCAGCTCGCTAGCGGCGTTAGATACGCAGTATTTT. This sequence encodes CASSSLAALDTQYF.